The 20 T cell receptor beta chains presented below share a single source sample, sequenced in a study of STAT5B mutations in CD4+ large granular lymphocyte leukemia. Only in-frame clones appear in the TCRdb table, and some are missing; sequencing was by immunoSEQ multiplex PCR. This table has some 45,000 clones, 80% to 90% appearing once. Sequenced sample: CD4+ T cells from blood buffy coats. The receptor set was obtained from a human donor in good health.

This rearrangement joins TRBV15 to TRBJ1-5, with 10 bases lining up with TRBD1. CDR3 length equals 20 residues. Germline trimming cut 1 base from V and 0 bases from J; bases unmatched to any gene: 12. Germline-derived CDR1 and CDR2 are LNHNV and YYDKDF (reference sequence). CDR3 sequence (DNA): TGTGCCACCAGCAGAGTTCTGGGGACAGGGGCTTTCTATAGCAATCAGCCCCAGCATTTT. Translating it yields CATSRVLGTGAFYSNQPQHF.

The rearrangement links TRBV7-2 to TRBJ1-2, with 9 nucleotides matching TRBD1. Germline CDR1 is SGHTA and CDR2 is FQGNSA. V dropped 1 base and J dropped 1; count of bases not matched to a gene: 1. The CDR3 runs 15 residues. The CDR3 protein is CASSLGDRVNYGYTF. The CDR3 DNA is TGTGCCAGCAGCTTAGGGGACAGGGTTAACTATGGCTACACCTTC. Filled out from reference TRBV7-2 and TRBJ1-2, the complete variable domain reads GAGVSQSPSNKVTEKGKDVELRCDPISGHTALYWYRQSLGQGLEFLIYFQGNSAPDKSGLPSDRFSAERTGGSVSTLTIQRTQQEDSAVYLCASSLGDRVNYGYTFGSGTRLTVV.

The rearrangement uses TRBV14 and TRBJ2-7; D may be TRBD1 (6 bases). This CDR3 spans 17 amino acids. V gave up 4 bases and J gave up 2 bases, with 21 bases separating them. Germline V gives CDR1 SGHDN, CDR2 FVKESK. CDR3 bases: TGTGCCAGCAGCCTTTCGACAGGACCCTCTTTAGCCTACGAGCAGTACTTC. As protein: CASSLSTGPSLAYEQYF.

The J gene is TRBJ1-1, the V gene TRBV30; D uncertain. The germline gives CDR1 GTSNPN, CDR2 SVGIG (reference sequence). The germline V and J ends were trimmed by 8 bases and 10 bases, with 17 bases remaining between them. The CDR3 length is 11 residues. The CDR3 DNA reads as TGTGCCCGAGGAGGGCGATATGGAGCTTTCTTT. As protein: CARGGRYGAFF.

The chain couples TRBV9 to TRBJ1-5; D may be TRBD1 (5 bases). CDR3 size: 14 residues. The V end was cut by 5 bases, the J end by 4 bases, with 13 bases between. In germline, CDR1 is SGDLS, CDR2 YYNGEE. This chain's CDR3 is CASSLGGSNQPQHF. The CDR3 DNA follows: TGTGCCAGCAGTCTTGGGGGATCTAATCAGCCCCAGCATTTT.

V gene TRBV19 combines with J gene TRBJ2-2; 8 nucleotides agree with TRBD2. The germline V gene encodes CDR1 LNHDA and CDR2 SQIVND (reference sequence). V gave up 5 bases and J gave up 6 bases; unmatched junction bases: 8. This CDR3 comprises 15 residues. DNA for the CDR3: TGTGCCAGTAGTCCTACTAGCGGCCTGGCCGGGGAGCTGTTTTTT. It is translated as CASSPTSGLAGELFF.

The rearrangement joins TRBV10-2 to TRBJ2-1; TRBD2 agrees at 7 bases. This CDR3 region has 16 residues. Germline values: CDR1 WSHSY, CDR2 SAAADI. J lost 8 bases, V lost 3 bases, and 13 bases had no gene match. The CDR3 sequence is CASSEGFMGGSHEQFF. Here the CDR3 DNA reads TGCGCCAGCAGTGAAGGATTCATGGGAGGGTCACATGAGCAGTTCTTC.

V gene TRBV5-4 combines with J gene TRBJ2-2; no firm D call. The CDR3 is 17 residues long. Trimming pared 4 bases from V and 4 bases from J, leaving 20 bases between. The germline CDR1 and CDR2 sequences are SGHNT and YYREEE (reference sequence). The chain's CDR3 is CASSPHSGRSGTGELFF. Here the CDR3 DNA reads TGTGCCAGCAGCCCGCACAGTGGCAGGTCGGGCACCGGGGAGCTGTTTTTT.

The chain employs TRBV7-9 and TRBJ2-3; 10 nucleotides line up with TRBD2. The CDR3 is 14 amino acids. Per the germline V gene, CDR1 is SEHNR and CDR2 is FQNEAQ (reference sequence). J was trimmed by 3 bases and V by 10 bases; bases with no gene match: 7. The CDR3 loop reads CATRRTSGTDTQYF. In DNA, the CDR3 is TGTGCCACCCGCAGGACTAGCGGAACAGATACGCAGTATTTT.

The rearrangement uses TRBV28 and TRBJ2-1; 11 bases are shared with TRBD1. The J segment lost 4 bases and the V segment lost 4 bases, leaving 6 bases of the junction unmatched. CDR1 is MDHEN, CDR2 SYDVKM, per germline. The CDR3 covers 16 residues. The CDR3 region has the DNA TGTGCCAGCAGTTCCGCCGGGACAGGGGGTTACAATGAGCAGTTCTTC. Amino acids: CASSSAGTGGYNEQFF.

The chain has TRBV7-3 and TRBJ2-7; D unresolved. The CDR3 extends over 15 amino acids. Germline CDR1 reads SGHTA; CDR2 reads FQGTGA. Trimming stripped 2 bases from V and 0 bases from J, with 11 bases between. CDR3 in amino acids: CASSLEGGFSYEQYF. The CDR3 DNA sequence: TGTGCCAGCAGCTTAGAAGGCGGATTCTCCTACGAGCAGTACTTC. The variable domain in full, with the rest retrieved from reference TRBV7-3 and TRBJ2-7, is GAGVSQTPSNKVTEKGKYVELRCDPISGHTALYWYRQSLGQGPEFLIYFQGTGAADDSGLPNDRFFAVRPEGSVSTLKIQRTERGDSAVYLCASSLEGGFSYEQYFGPGTRLTVT.

The genes are TRBV18 and TRBJ2-3; TRBD2 matches 9 bases. From germline, CDR1 is KGHSH and CDR2 LQKENI. This CDR3 contains 18 residues. V gave up 6 bases and J gave up 6 bases; unmatched junction bases: 19. The CDR3 protein is CASSSDGSGSTGADTQYF. The CDR3 DNA is TGTGCCAGCTCGTCCGACGGTAGCGGGAGTACCGGTGCGGATACGCAGTATTTT.

V gene TRBV6-6 combines with J gene TRBJ1-5; D possibly corresponds to TRBD1 (6 bases). Trimming took 4 bases from V and 4 from J, leaving 8 bases between them. This CDR3 has 13 residues. Germline CDR1 and CDR2: MNHNY and SVGAGI (reference sequence). CDR3 loop: CASSFGQNQPQHF. CDR3 nucleotides: TGTGCCAGCAGTTTTGGACAGAATCAGCCCCAGCATTTT.

The V call is TRBV5-1, the J call TRBJ2-3, with D maybe TRBD1 (5 bases). V was pared by 4 bases and J by 6 bases, with 12 bases between. The CDR3 covers 13 residues. Germline CDR1 and CDR2: SGHRS and YFSETQ. This CDR3 is CASSTTTVDTQYF. CDR3 in DNA: TGCGCCAGCAGCACCACGACAGTTGATACGCAGTATTTT. The whole variable domain, filled in from reference TRBV5-1 and TRBJ2-3, reads KAGVTQTPRYLIKTRGQQVTLSCSPISGHRSVSWYQQTPGQGLQFLFEYFSETQRNKGNFPGRFSGRQFSNSRSEMNVSTLELGDSALYLCASSTTTVDTQYFGPGTRLTVL.

The chain couples TRBV27 to TRBJ1-1; perhaps TRBD1 as D (6 bases). V was shortened by 2 bases and J by 0 bases, with 13 bases between the two germline ends. CDR3 length: 16 amino acids. Germline lookup yields CDR1 MNHEY and CDR2 SMNVEV (reference sequence). This CDR3 reads CASSLHGGRMNTEAFF. The CDR3 DNA is TGTGCCAGCAGTTTACACGGGGGCAGGATGAACACTGAAGCTTTCTTT.

This sequence joins TRBV29-1 and TRBJ1-1, with D tentatively TRBD1 (6 bases). The CDR3 consists of 14 residues. CDR1 and CDR2 (germline): SQVTM, ANQGSEA. Trimming took 6 bases from V and 8 from J, leaving 22 bases between them. CDR3 loop: CSVVTRTAGVEAFF. CDR3 in DNA: TGCAGCGTGGTAACTCGGACAGCGGGGGTGGAAGCTTTCTTT.

The chain links TRBV27 to TRBJ1-1, with D unclear. Germline loops: CDR1 MNHEY, CDR2 SMNVEV (reference sequence). The CDR3 spans 13 residues. V was pared by 8 bases and J by 12 bases, with 22 bases between. CDR3 nucleotide sequence: TGTGCCAGCTCCTATTCCGGGAACCGCTTCACTTTCTTT. As protein: CASSYSGNRFTFF.

The rearrangement joins TRBV6-4 to TRBJ2-1; tentatively, D is TRBD1 or TRBD2 (5 bases each). Germline values: CDR1 MRHNA, CDR2 SNTAGT. The CDR3 covers 17 residues. V lost 0 bases and J lost 0, with 12 bases in between. CDR3: CASSDSYKGSSYNEQFF. The CDR3 coding sequence is TGTGCCAGCAGTGACTCGTACAAGGGGAGCTCCTACAATGAGCAGTTCTTC.

This rearrangement joins TRBV4-1 to TRBJ2-2; D might be TRBD1 or TRBD2, each matching 5 bases. Per germline, CDR1 MGHRA and CDR2 YSYEKL. The ends were cut back, 10 bases at V and 0 bases at J, with 24 bases in the middle. CDR3 length: 18 amino acids. The CDR3 reads CATTPLVGVGTNTGELFF. For the CDR3, the DNA is TGCGCCACCACCCCCCTGGTGGGGGTTGGGACGAACACCGGGGAGCTGTTTTTT.

The chain carries TRBV5-6 and TRBJ2-7; TRBD2 aligns across 7 bases. Germline lookup yields CDR1 SGHDT and CDR2 YYEEEE. The CDR3 contains 15 residues. V was clipped by 3 bases and J by 0 bases; unmatched bases: 6. This chain's CDR3 is CASSSLSGYSYEQYF. CDR3 nucleotides: TGTGCCAGCAGCTCACTTAGCGGGTACTCCTACGAGCAGTACTTC.